One sample yielded the 2 T cell receptor beta chains listed below, sequenced in a study of blood T cells in healthy people across ages. Primers used in a second PCR of about 7 to 12 cycles were a sample-barcoded 5' primer and a J-beta primer mix. From the 5' RACE reads, TCRdb called clonotypes with MiXCR, one entry per CDR3 protein. This sample yields about 680,000 distinct CDR3 sequences, of which roughly 50% are seen a single time; 30% to 35% belongs to the top ten. The source material was blood. The receptors stem from a woman aged 55-70 years in good health.

This clonotype was counted only a few times. The rearrangement uses TRBV5-1 and TRBJ2-6; D gene ambiguous. The CDR3 is 18 amino acids. CDR1 is SGHRS, CDR2 YFSETQ, per germline. V lost 2 bases, J lost 0 bases, and 15 bases lay in between. The CDR3 sequence: CASSFSLGTSSGANVLTF. The CDR3 nucleotides read TGCGCCAGCAGCTTTTCATTAGGAACAAGCTCTGGGGCCAACGTCCTGACTTTC. Using reference TRBV5-1 and TRBJ2-6 for the parts outside the CDR3, the full variable domain is KAGVTQTPRYLIKTRGQQVTLSCSPISGHRSVSWYQQTPGQGLQFLFEYFSETQRNKGNFPGRFSGRQFSNSRSEMNVSTLELGDSALYLCASSFSLGTSSGANVLTFGAGSRLTVL.

The chain uses TRBV6-5 and TRBJ2-7; TRBD2 matches at 8 bases. The CDR3 consists of 13 residues. The germline V gene encodes CDR1 MNHEY and CDR2 SVGAGI. Trimming at V came to 7 bases and at J to 4 bases, leaving 6 bases not matched to a gene. The DNA for the CDR3 is TGTGCCAGCATGTTCCGGGAGGGTTACGAGCAGTACTTC. This codes for CASMFREGYEQYF.